The entry that follows covers one T cell receptor beta chain sequence. The data are from a study of technical replicates of blood from four donors. Libraries were prepared by immunoSEQ multiplex PCR; TCRdb keeps only in-frame clonotypes and omits some of them. The sample lists tens of thousands of clones; just over 90% were seen once. Looked up from germline, CDR1 is MNHEY and CDR2 is SVGAGI. Trimming took 5 bases from V and 11 from J; bases not matched to a gene: 11. CDR3 length: 15 amino acids. The receptor was derived from a human donor in good health. This rearrangement joins TRBV6-5 to TRBJ2-3; 12 bases match TRBD2. The sequenced material came from T cells isolated from PBMCs. As DNA, the CDR3 is TGTGCCAGCAGTCCAACAGGGCTAGCGGGGGGGATGCAGTATTTT. This translates into CASSPTGLAGGMQYF.